The rows below give T cell receptor beta chains drawn from one sample of a study of neurological immune-mediated disorders. One entry per CDR3 protein, called by TCRdb with MiXCR from the 5' RACE reads. The sample carries about 48,000 distinct CDR3 sequences, about 12% recorded once. The sequenced sample consisted of PBMCs. These receptor sequences come from a male donor with HTLV-1-associated myelopathy (HAM/TSP). CDR3s include the opening cysteine and the closing phenylalanine or tryptophan. The D gene is left open where the match is weak. The size field is filled for only some rows; it gives once, few, many or a size class.

V gene	J gene	clone size	D gene	CDR3 protein	CDR3 DNA
TRBV3-1	TRBJ1-1	many	TRBD1	CASSRRTGGTEAFF	TGTGCCAGCAGCCGACGGACAGGGGGAACTGAAGCTTTCTTT
TRBV7-2	TRBJ2-2	many	.	CASSLEVNTGELFF	TGTGCCAGCAGCTTAGAGGTGAACACCGGGGAGCTGTTTTTT
TRBV5-5	TRBJ2-7	many	TRBD1	CASSLVGTGVYEQYF	TGTGCCAGCAGCTTGGTAGGGACAGGCGTCTACGAGCAGTACTTC
TRBV12-3/TRBV12-4	TRBJ1-6	many	.	CASSLKGNNSPLHF	TGTGCCAGCAGTTTAAAGGGTAATAATTCACCCCTCCACTTT
TRBV20-1	TRBJ2-7	.	TRBD1	CSASPGQGARYEQYF	TGCAGTGCTTCTCCGGGACAGGGGGCAAGATACGAGCAGTACTTC
TRBV20-1	TRBJ2-7	many	.	CSARVFGWGTNEQYF	TGCAGTGCTAGAGTCTTCGGTTGGGGCACCAACGAGCAGTACTTC
TRBV5-1	TRBJ1-1	many	.	CASSLPSNTEAFF	TGCGCCAGCAGCTTGCCCTCAAACACTGAAGCTTTCTTT
TRBV7-9	TRBJ2-1	many	.	CASSLPSLANEQFF	TGTGCCAGCAGCCTACCCTCCCTAGCCAATGAGCAGTTCTTC
TRBV12-3/TRBV12-4	TRBJ2-7	many	.	CASSLGRGLAYEQYF	TGTGCCAGCAGTTTAGGGCGGGGTTTGGCCTACGAGCAGTACTTC
TRBV5-1	TRBJ2-3	many	TRBD2	CASTLTSGATDTQYF	TGCGCCAGCACATTGACTAGCGGGGCTACAGATACGCAGTATTTT
TRBV5-1	TRBJ2-3	many	.	CASSPLGTPTDTQYF	TGCGCCAGCAGCCCCCTAGGCACTCCCACAGATACGCAGTATTTT
TRBV3-1	TRBJ2-7	many	.	CASSQDAGLVYEQYF	TGTGCCAGCAGCCAAGATGCGGGACTTGTCTACGAGCAGTACTTC
TRBV6-6	TRBJ1-4	many	.	CASSYSTVNEKLFF	TGTGCCAGCAGTTACTCTACAGTAAATGAAAAACTGTTTTTT
TRBV6-6	TRBJ1-3	many	TRBD1	CASSSPGTEGNTIYF	TGTGCCAGCAGTTCCCCCGGGACAGAGGGAAACACCATATATTTT
TRBV28	TRBJ2-5	many	.	CASSYSWGSQHKETQYF	TGTGCCAGCAGCTATTCTTGGGGGAGCCAACATAAAGAGACCCAGTACTTC
TRBV20-1	TRBJ2-1	many	TRBD1	CSAARDRGNEQFF	TGCAGTGCTGCCCGGGACAGGGGCAATGAGCAGTTCTTC
TRBV12-3/TRBV12-4	TRBJ1-2	many	.	CASRPGMGTDYYGYTF	TGTGCCAGCAGACCCGGCATGGGGACGGATTACTATGGCTACACCTTC
TRBV27	TRBJ2-3	many	.	CASNRRGTDTQYF	TGTGCCAGCAATCGAAGGGGCACAGATACGCAGTATTTT
TRBV4-3	TRBJ2-7	.	.	CASSQDLSYNEQFFGPGGYEQYF	.
TRBV6-2/TRBV6-3	TRBJ2-2	many	.	CASSYNREADGELFF	TGTGCCAGCAGTTACAACAGGGAAGCGGACGGGGAGCTGTTTTTT
TRBV9	TRBJ2-7	many	TRBD2	CASSVAGGLAGVSYEQYF	TGTGCCAGCAGCGTAGCAGGGGGACTAGCGGGGGTTTCCTACGAGCAGTACTTC
TRBV5-1	TRBJ2-5	many	TRBD1	CASSRGQGAPETQYF	TGCGCCAGCAGCCGAGGGCAGGGGGCGCCTGAGACCCAGTACTTC
TRBV18	TRBJ1-1	.	.	CASSLKNTEAFF	TGTGCCAGCTCGCTCAAGAACACTGAAGCTTTCTTT
TRBV20-1	TRBJ1-5	many	.	CSARDRRVGQPQHF	TGCAGTGCTAGAGATCGGAGGGTTGGGCAGCCCCAGCATTTT
TRBV9	TRBJ2-7	many	.	CASSVGDRTYEQYF	TGTGCCAGCAGCGTAGGCGACAGGACCTACGAGCAGTACTTC
TRBV20-1	TRBJ2-7	many	TRBD2	CSASAGGAPEQYF	TGCAGTGCTAGTGCGGGGGGAGCGCCCGAGCAGTACTTC
TRBV20-1	TRBJ2-7	many	.	CSAPGGETYEQYF	TGCAGTGCCCCCGGTGGGGAAACCTACGAGCAGTACTTC
TRBV29-1	TRBJ2-5	few	.	CSVSRGETQYF	TGCAGCGTTTCTAGAGGAGAGACCCAGTACTTC
TRBV11-2	TRBJ2-3	many	TRBD2	CASSLFRLAGYDRDTQYF	TGTGCCAGCAGCTTATTTCGGCTAGCGGGGTACGATAGGGATACGCAGTATTTT
TRBV7-9	TRBJ1-1	.	TRBD1	CASGLTGQGGLGAFF	TGTGCCAGCGGCTTAACGGGACAGGGGGGGTTAGGAGCTTTTTTT
TRBV20-1	TRBJ2-5	.	TRBD1	CSARDNRGAGETQYF	TGCAGTGCTAGAGATAACAGGGGCGCAGGGGAGACCCAGTACTTC
TRBV6-6	TRBJ2-1	many	.	CASSYANYNEQFF	TGTGCCAGCAGTTATGCTAACTACAATGAGCAGTTCTTC
TRBV5-1	TRBJ2-5	many	.	CASSIQETQYF	TGCGCCAGCAGCATCCAAGAGACCCAGTACTTC
TRBV7-8	TRBJ1-5	many	.	CASSHRNQPQHF	TGTGCCAGCAGCCACCGCAATCAGCCCCAGCATTTT
TRBV20-1	TRBJ2-5	many	.	CSASRGGDTRETQYF	TGCAGTGCTAGTAGGGGCGGGGACACGCGGGAGACCCAGTACTTC
TRBV9	TRBJ2-2	many	TRBD2	CASSEERGRTGELFF	TGTGCCAGCAGCGAGGAGCGGGGGCGGACCGGGGAGCTGTTTTTT
TRBV6-6	TRBJ2-5	many	.	CASSVSQETQYF	TGTGCCAGCAGTGTCAGCCAAGAGACCCAGTACTTC
TRBV20-1	TRBJ2-1	medium-sized	TRBD1	CSARTGIDRGVDEQFF	TGCAGTGCTAGAACTGGGATTGACAGGGGAGTCGATGAGCAGTTCTTC
TRBV5-1	TRBJ2-7	many	TRBD1	CASSRGTVRSGEQYF	TGCGCCAGCAGCCGTGGGACAGTCCGAAGTGGTGAGCAGTACTTC
TRBV14	TRBJ2-1	many	.	CASSQSSVYNEQFF	TGTGCCAGCAGCCAGTCTTCAGTGTACAATGAGCAGTTCTTC
TRBV5-1	TRBJ2-7	many	.	CASSLTDFYEQYF	TGCGCCAGCAGCTTGACAGACTTCTACGAGCAGTACTTC
TRBV5-1	TRBJ2-3	many	.	CASSLIGKTDTQYF	TGCGCCAGCAGCTTGATTGGGAAAACAGATACGCAGTATTTT
TRBV5-5	TRBJ1-5	many	.	CASSLEQGGVGNNQPQHF	TGTGCCAGCAGCTTGGAACAGGGAGGAGTAGGAAACAATCAGCCCCAGCATTTT
TRBV2	TRBJ2-2	many	.	CASSEALASSGELFF	TGTGCCAGCAGTGAAGCGCTGGCGTCCTCCGGGGAGCTGTTTTTT
TRBV9	TRBJ2-7	many	TRBD2	CASSVGVVERGTSYEQYF	TGTGCCAGCAGCGTAGGGGTAGTGGAGCGGGGGACTTCCTACGAGCAGTACTTC
TRBV5-1	TRBJ2-7	many	TRBD1	CASSFWAGGSGEQYF	TGCGCCAGCAGCTTCTGGGCAGGGGGCAGCGGCGAGCAGTACTTC
TRBV20-1	TRBJ1-1	few	.	CSARDRRGNTEAFF	TGCAGTGCTAGAGATAGGCGGGGGAACACTGAAGCTTTCTTT
TRBV12-3/TRBV12-4	TRBJ1-3	many	TRBD1	CASRPSDRGRNTIYF	TGTGCCAGCAGGCCGTCGGACAGGGGAAGAAACACCATATATTTT
TRBV20-1	TRBJ1-6	many	.	CSARSGAWKDSPLHF	TGCAGTGCTAGGTCAGGGGCATGGAAGGATTCACCCCTCCACTTT
TRBV24-1	TRBJ2-5	many	.	CATSETGRRQETQYF	TGTGCCACCAGTGAGACCGGACGGCGCCAAGAGACCCAGTACTTC
TRBV5-4	TRBJ2-2	many	.	CASHGRVGGELFF	TGTGCCAGCCACGGGAGAGTAGGCGGGGAGCTGTTTTTT
TRBV28	TRBJ2-7	many	.	CASGVEGDEQYF	TGTGCCAGCGGGGTCGAGGGGGACGAGCAGTACTTC
TRBV4-1	TRBJ2-3	many	.	CASSRDPGTDTQYF	TGCGCCAGCAGCCGAGACCCAGGCACAGATACGCAGTATTTT
TRBV28	TRBJ2-7	many	.	CASSSPGLSYEQYF	TGTGCCAGCAGTTCCCCCGGACTCTCCTACGAGCAGTACTTC
TRBV28	TRBJ2-7	many	.	CASTPTPYEQYF	TGTGCCAGCACACCAACCCCCTACGAGCAGTACTTC
TRBV20-1	TRBJ2-5	.	.	CSAKTKPQTQYF	TGCAGTGCGAAGACTAAACCACAGACCCAGTACTTC
TRBV7-2	TRBJ2-3	many	.	CASSRITDTQYF	TGTGCCAGCAGCCGGATAACAGATACGCAGTATTTT